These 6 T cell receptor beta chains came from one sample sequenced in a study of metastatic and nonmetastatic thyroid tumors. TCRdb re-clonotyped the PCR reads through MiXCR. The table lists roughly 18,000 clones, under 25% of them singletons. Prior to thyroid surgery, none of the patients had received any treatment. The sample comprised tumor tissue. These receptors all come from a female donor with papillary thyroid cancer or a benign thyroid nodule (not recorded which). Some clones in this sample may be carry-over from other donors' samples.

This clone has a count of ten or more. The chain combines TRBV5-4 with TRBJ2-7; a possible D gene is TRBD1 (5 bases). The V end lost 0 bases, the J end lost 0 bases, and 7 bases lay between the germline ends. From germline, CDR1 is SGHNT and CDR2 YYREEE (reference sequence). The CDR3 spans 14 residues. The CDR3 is CASSLGGGSYEQYF. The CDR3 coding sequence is TGTGCCAGCAGCTTGGGGGGCGGCTCCTACGAGCAGTACTTC. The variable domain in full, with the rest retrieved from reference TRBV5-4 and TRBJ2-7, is ETGVTQSPTHLIKTRGQQVTLRCSSQSGHNTVSWYQQALGQGPQFIFQYYREEENGRGNFPPRFSGLQFPNYSSELNVNALELDDSALYLCASSLGGGSYEQYFGPGTRLTVT.

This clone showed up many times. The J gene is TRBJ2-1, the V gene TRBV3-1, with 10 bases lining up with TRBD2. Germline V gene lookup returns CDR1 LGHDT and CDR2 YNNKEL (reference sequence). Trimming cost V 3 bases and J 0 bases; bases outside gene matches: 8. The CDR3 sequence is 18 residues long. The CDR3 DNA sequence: TGTGCCAGCAGCCAGAGCGGGAGGGCTCGTAGCTCCTACAATGAGCAGTTCTTC. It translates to CASSQSGRARSSYNEQFF.

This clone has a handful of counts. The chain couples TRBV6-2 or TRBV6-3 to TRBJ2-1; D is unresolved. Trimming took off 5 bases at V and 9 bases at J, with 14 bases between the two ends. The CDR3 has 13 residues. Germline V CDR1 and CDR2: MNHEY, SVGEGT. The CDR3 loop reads CASSPTFQCEQFF. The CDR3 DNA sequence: TGTGCCAGCAGTCCCACCTTCCAATGTGAGCAGTTCTTC.

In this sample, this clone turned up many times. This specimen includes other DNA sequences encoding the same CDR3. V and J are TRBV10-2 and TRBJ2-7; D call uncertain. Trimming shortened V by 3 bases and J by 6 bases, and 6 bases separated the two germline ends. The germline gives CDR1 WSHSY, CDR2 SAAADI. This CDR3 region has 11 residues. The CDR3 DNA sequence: TGCGCCAGCAGTGACCCGCTCGAGCAGTACTTC. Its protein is CASSDPLEQYF.

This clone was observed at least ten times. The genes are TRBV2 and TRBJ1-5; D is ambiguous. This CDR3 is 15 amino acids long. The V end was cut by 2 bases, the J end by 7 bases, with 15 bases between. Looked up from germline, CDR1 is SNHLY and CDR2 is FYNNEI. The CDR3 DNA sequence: TGTGCCAGCAGTGAAAGTCGTTTAGGCGGGCAGCCCCAGCATTTT. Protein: CASSESRLGGQPQHF.

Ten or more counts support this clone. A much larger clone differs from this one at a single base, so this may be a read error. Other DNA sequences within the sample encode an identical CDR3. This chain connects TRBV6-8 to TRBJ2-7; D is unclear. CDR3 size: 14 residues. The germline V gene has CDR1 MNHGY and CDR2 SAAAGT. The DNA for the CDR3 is TGTGCTAGCAGTTACTCAGAGATTACCTACGAGCAGTACTTC. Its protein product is CASSYSEITYEQYF.